The sequence of this T cell receptor beta chain was determined in a study of lymphopenia after photon versus proton radiotherapy. Details on this clone: Its antigen is unidentified.

Method: immunoSEQ multiplex PCR; TCRdb's copy keeps in-frame clones and lacks some. The data show over 50,000 clones, with 70% to 90% seen just once and about 2% held by the top ten. CDR3 length equals 16 residues. CDR1 SGHTA and CDR2 FQGNSA come from the germline V gene. After removal of 5 bases from V and 0 bases from J, the junction contained 3 bases not matched to a gene. General observations from the study: Only patients who died were analyzed for survival; proton advantage is unproven. Proton therapy kept repertoires fairly stable, unlike photons, which gained effector/memory cells. A bigger post-nadir fall in TCR diversity correlated inversely with survival time in deceased patients. After lymphocyte nadir, photon-treated repertoires showed oligoclonal expansion, especially CD8+ Temra.

This chain connects TRBV7-2 to TRBJ1-6; 8 bases map to TRBD1. Here the sequenced sample was peripheral blood, taken from a patient treated with photon-based radiotherapy. The source of this sequence is a man in his forties with gastric cancer. The chain's CDR3 is CASSPDRGSYNSPLHF. For the CDR3, the DNA is TGTGCCAGCAGCCCCGACAGGGGCTCCTATAATTCACCCCTCCACTTT. The full variable domain, rest sourced from reference TRBV7-2 and TRBJ1-6, is GAGVSQSPSNKVTEKGKDVELRCDPISGHTALYWYRQSLGQGLEFLIYFQGNSAPDKSGLPSDRFSAERTGGSVSTLTIQRTQQEDSAVYLCASSPDRGSYNSPLHFGNGTRLTVT.